This T cell receptor (beta chain) was documented in a study of blood T cell repertoires in COVID-19 (dated by TCRdb to the early 2020s). For the wider study: The collaborator samples originated in the United States, Italy and Spain and spanned the acute and convalescent phases of COVID-19. The prospective study material was composed of cDNA or gDNA derived from T cells, B-cell-depleted T cells, or PBMCs. Deeply sampled blood TCRbeta repertoires from subjects exposed to, actively infected with, or recovered from COVID-19 were included in the dataset. The repertoires were released in a freely available public database meant as a resource for research on the immune response to SARS-CoV-2. Samples came from the ongoing ImmuneRACE study (first 160 participants) plus 1,254 subjects from 6 global collaborators. Nearly every sample came with metadata listing a de-identified subject ID, COVID-19 status, age in years and sex. HLA class I and class II types, where available, came from metadata supplied by the sample provider rather than from assay-based typing. The paper as a whole reports these results and caveats: The quantity of clinical and demographic metadata differed by source and by participant and was supplied without curation.

Participants in the prospective study were enrolled through a virtual design, were aged 18 to 89 years, and lived in 24 United States geographic areas. In the prospective study, cohorts were assigned on the basis of participant-reported clinical history obtained from a screening survey and a study questionnaire. For ImmuneRACE Cohort 3, a participant was defined as recovered based on two consecutive negative NP/OP PCR tests, clearance by a healthcare professional, or resolution of symptoms. Mobile phlebotomists in the prospective study collected whole blood, serum and a nasopharyngeal or oropharyngeal swab from every participant. Over a roughly 2-month period, participants in the prospective study had the option of providing additional blood draws and questionnaires. Before DNA extraction, prospective study blood samples were shipped either frozen or at room temperature. The germline V gene gives CDR1 as MNHEY and CDR2 as SVGAGI. The germline ends are 5 bases apart after V is trimmed by 2 bases and J by 3 bases. Counted from cysteine to phenylalanine, this CDR3 has 13 amino acids. The DNA shown is the 39-base CDR3, in frame from base 1.

This clone was counted only a few times. Its antigen target is currently unknown. Per-base quality was not reported, and no clone a single base away is much larger than it. TCRbeta CDR3 regions were amplified from genomic DNA by means of the immunoSEQ Assay, a bias-controlled multiplex PCR. In the paper's pipeline: Nucleated cell counts per sample were estimated from amplification of reference gene primers within the assay. To quantify the absolute abundance of each unique TCRbeta CDR3 rearrangement, sequence reads were collapsed and filtered. For each sample, productive Simpson clonality was calculated by taking the square root of Simpson's diversity index across productive rearrangements. This is the immuneACCESS table as TCRdb keeps it, with only in-frame sequences that have V and J called. A part of the clones is gone; compared with another copy, unresolved V genes explain less than half, and the rest is unexplained. V and J calls and clone size are those listed in that table; D and trimming were worked out from the DNA. The sample includes under 250,000 clones, with approximately 80% observed a single time. Under 3.5% of the sample belongs to the ten largest clones.

This TCR was sampled from a woman between 55 and 75 years old who had recovered from COVID-19. Sample: PBMCs or T cells enriched from blood (not recorded which). The chain is encoded by TRBV6-5 joined to TRBJ1-5; no D segment can be confidently identified. The DNA reads as follows: TGTGCCAGCAGTTACCAACACAATCAGCCCCAGCATTTT. This translates into CASSYQHNQPQHF.